This T cell receptor (beta chain) derives from a study of response to subunit inactivated influenza vaccine (dated by TCRdb to 2017 to 2018). The study in broad terms: Deep quantitative T cell receptor repertoire profiling was used in the study to track responses to a trivalent subunit inactivated influenza vaccine. The research as a whole found: It was suggested by the authors that each seasonal influenza vaccination may recruit only a limited number of new T cells.

The germline V gene provides CDR1 SGHAT and CDR2 FQNNGV. Relative to germline, V is 5 bases shorter and J is 6 bases shorter, with 13 bases between their ends. Including cysteine and phenylalanine, the CDR3 has 14 amino acids. The read is trimmed to its CDR3 DNA, 42 bases read in frame from base 1. Library preparation employed RT-PCR. Sequencing relied on an Illumina HiSeq 2500. In-frame beta chains were kept once TCRdb had trimmed the public reads at Q25 with fastp and called clones with MiXCR. Merged by CDR3 protein, the rows form single entries marked with the most common genes and DNA. The sample table shows hundreds of thousands of distinct CDR3 sequences, and approximately 14% are seen once. The top ten clones comprise approximately 10% of the sample. Comments on this clonotype: Its binding antigen is unknown. Base quality data are lacking; no much larger clone is found one base away.

The receptor's source is a man aged 50-60 years who received an inactivated influenza vaccine. Donor details come from another sample of the same person, matched by shared clones. The specimen comprised PBMCs from blood, sampled 12 days after vaccination. The chain is assembled from TRBV11-2 and TRBJ1-4, with the D gene not clear enough to name. The nucleotide sequence is given as TGTGCCAGCAGCGAACGGTATTTCGATGAAAAACTGTTTTTT. It translates to CASSERYFDEKLFF.